What follows are 17 T cell receptor beta chains derived from one specimen sequenced in a study of cytomegalovirus exposure and HLA in healthy donors. 60 Vbeta and 13 Jbeta primers were used in PCR. Using immunoSEQ multiplex PCR, the repertoire was profiled, and TCRdb retains in-frame clones only, with some absent. The sample includes 150,000 to 200,000 clones, approximately 81% of them seen just once. Specimen: PBMCs. These receptor sequences come from a man between 18 and 29 years old in good health and CMV-seronegative.

The J gene is TRBJ2-2, the V gene TRBV4-3, with 7 nucleotides matching TRBD2. The CDR3 is 15 amino acids. Per the germline V gene, CDR1 is LGHNA and CDR2 is YSLEER. Trimming cost V 4 bases and J 4 bases; bases outside gene matches: 6. CDR3 region: CASSRTSVRTGELFF. The CDR3 DNA is TGCGCCAGCAGCCGAACTAGCGTTCGCACCGGGGAGCTGTTTTTT.

This sequence joins TRBV5-6 and TRBJ2-1, with D possibly matching TRBD2 (5 bases). CDR1 and CDR2 from the germline V gene are SGHDT and YYEEEE. V lost 7 bases to trimming and J lost 1 base, with 24 bases between them. The CDR3 covers 18 residues. The chain's CDR3 is CASYNESGFFVSYNEQFF. CDR3 in DNA: TGTGCCAGCTACAACGAAAGCGGTTTTTTTGTTTCCTACAATGAGCAGTTCTTC.

The chain couples TRBV23-1 to TRBJ2-5, with D possibly being TRBD2 (7 bases). TRBV23-1 has ORF status, its function being uncertain. The CDR3 extends over 22 amino acids. V was clipped by 0 bases and J by 1 base, with 30 bases between them. CDR3 in DNA: TGCGCCAGCAGTCAATCGCGGGAGTGGAGGGCGGGGGCTACTCCGGCCCAAGAGACCCAGTACTTC. Translating gives CASSQSREWRAGATPAQETQYF.

The V gene is TRBV6-1, the J gene TRBJ1-2, with 7 positions matching TRBD1. Per germline, CDR1 MNHNS and CDR2 SASEGT. This CDR3 region has 13 residues. V shed 6 bases and J 4 bases; nucleotides not matched to a gene: 5. CDR3 nucleotides: TGTGCCAGCAGAACGACAGGGCCCTATGGCTACACCTTC. Translated: CASRTTGPYGYTF.

This clone showed up just once. V is TRBV5-5 and J is TRBJ1-1; 9 bases are a match to TRBD1. The CDR3 has 16 amino acids. With V trimmed by 0 bases and J by 5 bases, 8 bases remained unmatched. Germline V CDR1 and CDR2: SGHKS, YYEKEE (reference sequence). The CDR3 here is CASSLGPDRGLTEAFF. For the CDR3, the DNA is TGTGCCAGCAGCTTGGGGCCGGACAGGGGACTTACTGAAGCTTTCTTT.

This chain joins TRBV5-4 and TRBJ2-6, with 10 bases aligning to TRBD1. With 4 bases clipped from V and 0 bases from J, the junction kept 7 bases outside the gene matches. The CDR3 has 18 residues. The germline V gene encodes CDR1 SGHNT and CDR2 YYREEE (reference sequence). In DNA form, the CDR3 reads TGTGCCAGCAGCCGCCGGGACAGGGGCCCCTCTGGGGCCAACGTCCTGACTTTC. As protein: CASSRRDRGPSGANVLTF.

Here the CDR3 DNA reads TGTGCCAGTAGTATGACAGGGGGCGTCGACGAGCAGTACTTC. As protein: CASSMTGGVDEQYF. J is TRBJ2-7 and V is TRBV19, with 10 bases identical to TRBD1. The germline gives CDR1 LNHDA, CDR2 SQIVND (reference sequence). This CDR3 comprises 14 residues. V was clipped by 3 bases and J by 5 bases; unmatched bases: 4.

The chain employs TRBV5-4 and TRBJ2-7; tentative D call: TRBD1 (7 bases). The CDR3 runs to 13 residues. V gave up 4 bases and J gave up 5 bases, with 13 bases separating them. Germline V gives CDR1 SGHNT, CDR2 YYREEE (reference sequence). The CDR3 DNA is TGTGCCAGCAGCCCAGACAGGGAGGACGAGCAGTACTTC. This translates into CASSPDREDEQYF. The full variable domain, in which reference TRBV5-4 and TRBJ2-7 provide the parts outside the CDR3, is ETGVTQSPTHLIKTRGQQVTLRCSSQSGHNTVSWYQQALGQGPQFIFQYYREEENGRGNFPPRFSGLQFPNYSSELNVNALELDDSALYLCASSPDREDEQYFGPGTRLTVT.

As to this clone: The same CDR3 arises from other DNA sequences in this sample as well. The V gene is TRBV7-3, the J gene TRBJ2-7; maybe TRBD2 (6 bases). Trimming shortened V by 4 bases and J by 2 bases, and 12 bases separated the two germline ends. This CDR3 comprises 14 residues. Per germline, CDR1 SGHTA and CDR2 FQGTGA. CDR3 nucleotides: TGTGCCAGCAGCTCGCTTAGCGGTCCCTACGAGCAGTACTTC. Its protein product is CASSSLSGPYEQYF.

The chain links TRBV7-8 to TRBJ2-7, with D perhaps TRBD1 (5 bases). V shed 5 bases and J shed 6 bases, with 23 bases lying between them. Germline CDR1 and CDR2: SGHVS and FQNEAQ. There are 16 residues in the CDR3. CDR3 loop: CASSLGSGWKSSEQYF. The CDR3 DNA sequence: TGTGCCAGCAGCCTGGGCTCAGGGTGGAAGTCATCCGAGCAGTACTTC. Using reference TRBV7-8 and TRBJ2-7 for the parts outside the CDR3, the full variable domain is GAGVSQSPRYKVAKRGQDVALRCDPISGHVSLFWYQQALGQGPEFLTYFQNEAQLDKSGLPSDRFFAERPEGSVSTLKIQRTQQEDSAVYLCASSLGSGWKSSEQYFGPGTRLTVT.

This chain joins TRBV30 and TRBJ2-7; D is ambiguous. Germline V CDR1 and CDR2: GTSNPN, SVGIG (reference sequence). The CDR3 is made up of 13 amino acids. The chain's CDR3 is CAISSGLSYEQYF. As DNA, the CDR3 is TGTGCGATAAGCAGTGGGCTCTCCTACGAGCAGTACTTC.

This clone turned up a few times. CDR3 sequence (DNA): TGCGCCAGCAGCTCGACCCCGGGGGCTGAAGCTTTCTTT. Protein product: CASSSTPGAEAFF. J is TRBJ1-1 and V is TRBV5-1; D is possibly TRBD1 (5 bases). The CDR3 has 13 residues. Trimming took 3 bases from V and 6 from J, leaving 12 bases between them. Germline CDR1 reads SGHRS; CDR2 reads YFSETQ.

V is TRBV9 and J is TRBJ1-3; a possible D gene is TRBD1 (5 bases). The CDR3 extends over 14 amino acids. CDR1 SGDLS and CDR2 YYNGEE come from the germline V gene. Trimming cost V 3 bases and J 3 bases, with 10 bases left between them. DNA for the CDR3: TGTGCCAGCAGCGAGGGGACTTATGGAAACACCATATATTTT. This codes for CASSEGTYGNTIYF.

This clone was seen a single time. It is unclear where the CDR3 begins or ends on the DNA, so no DNA is shown, and the CDR3 is as TCRdb lists it. This chain connects TRBV6-1 to TRBJ2-5; the table gives TRBD1 as D, unverified against the DNA. Germline loops: CDR1 MNHNS, CDR2 SASEGT. A total of 13 residues make up the CDR3, ends included. CDR3 sequence: CASILGVEETQYF.

The rearrangement links TRBV29-1 to TRBJ2-6; D is unresolved. Trimming removed 1 base from V and 0 bases from J, with 7 bases in between. The CDR3 has 15 residues. CDR1 and CDR2 (germline): SQVTM, ANQGSEA. The CDR3, as DNA: TGCAGCGTTGAAGGCACAGCCTCTGGGGCCAACGTCCTGACTTTC. Translating it yields CSVEGTASGANVLTF.

CDR3 protein: CASGMRGVYEQYF. In nucleotides, the CDR3 is TGTGCCAGCGGGATGCGGGGAGTCTACGAGCAGTACTTC. This sequence joins TRBV2 and TRBJ2-7; possibly TRBD2 for D (6 bases). Per the germline V gene, CDR1 is SNHLY and CDR2 is FYNNEI. Between the trimmed V and J ends, which lost 8 bases and 3 bases, there was a span of 14 bases. There are 13 residues in the CDR3.

The chain has TRBV15 and TRBJ1-4; D not resolved. The V end was cut by 0 bases, the J end by 0 bases, with 8 bases between. Germline CDR1 reads LNHNV; CDR2 reads YYDKDF (reference sequence). The CDR3 is made up of 16 amino acids. The DNA for the CDR3 is TGTGCCACCAGCAGAGATGGCGGAGCAACTAATGAAAAACTGTTTTTT. Translated, it gives CATSRDGGATNEKLFF.